The 21 T cell receptor beta chains listed next were all sequenced from one sample in a study of blood T cells in healthy people across ages. It was with a sample-barcoded 5' primer and a J-beta primer mix that a second PCR of about 6 to 12 cycles was run. TCRdb re-derived calls from the 5' RACE reads in MiXCR, one entry per CDR3 protein. This repertoire shows 580,000 or so distinct CDR3 sequences, 40% to 55% found once; its top ten account for about 26%. Material for sequencing was blood. Source of these receptors: a man older than 75 in good health.

Regarding this clonotype: Sequence at one end of the junction differs from germline and may be a read error. This chain's CDR3 is CVSSLASGAEAFF. CDR3 nucleotide sequence: TGTGTCAGCAGCTTAGCGTCCGGCGCTGAAGCTTTCTTT. The chain combines TRBV11-2 with TRBJ1-1; D not resolved. The CDR3 spans 13 residues. Per the germline V gene, CDR1 is SGHAT and CDR2 is FQNNGV.

This chain uses TRBV12-3 or TRBV12-4 with TRBJ1-5; D remains unclear. The length of the CDR3 is 14 residues. V was clipped by 5 bases and J by 2 bases, with 10 bases between them. CDR3 bases: TGTGCCAGCAGTCCCCAGAATGGCAATCAGCCCCAGCATTTT. As protein: CASSPQNGNQPQHF.

There are a few counts of this clonotype. V gene TRBV20-1 combines with J gene TRBJ2-1; possible D gene TRBD2, 6 bases. The CDR3 spans 20 residues. Germline CDR1 DFQATT, CDR2 SNEGSKA (reference sequence). Trimming removed 0 bases at V and 0 bases at J, with 24 bases between. The CDR3 coding sequence is TGCAGTGCTAGAGATTCCGTCCGGCGTCATAGCGGAAGCTCCTACAATGAGCAGTTCTTC. This sequence encodes CSARDSVRRHSGSSYNEQFF.

This chain links TRBV5-1 with TRBJ2-1; TRBD2 agrees at 10 bases. The V and J ends lost 4 bases and 3 bases, in that order; junction bases with no gene match: 4. Per the germline V gene, CDR1 is SGHRS and CDR2 is YFSETQ. The CDR3 loop spans 15 amino acids. This chain's CDR3 is CASSAGTSDYNEQFF. The CDR3 DNA reads as TGCGCCAGCAGCGCCGGGACTAGCGACTACAATGAGCAGTTCTTC.

This clonotype was counted a few times. The chain recombines TRBV7-9 with TRBJ1-2; D ambiguous. Germline V lookup: CDR1 SEHNR, CDR2 FQNEAQ (reference sequence). Trimming pared 11 bases from V and 7 bases from J, leaving 14 bases between. The CDR3 runs to 11 residues. The CDR3 DNA is TGTGCCGGAAGCTTTGATCGTGGCTACACCTTC. Its translation is CAGSFDRGYTF. The variable domain in full, completed from reference TRBV7-9 and TRBJ1-2, reads DTGVSQNPRHKITKRGQNVTFRCDPISEHNRLYWYRQTLGQGPEFLTYFQNEAQLEKSRLLSDRFSAERPKGSFSTLEIQRTEQGDSAMYLCAGSFDRGYTFGSGTRLTVV.

This sequence joins TRBV6-1 and TRBJ2-3, with D possibly matching TRBD2 (6 bases). The V gene's germline CDR1 is MNHNS and CDR2 SASEGT. The CDR3 extends over 13 amino acids. V dropped 9 bases and J dropped 2 bases, with 12 bases sitting between them. CDR3 sequence (DNA): TGTGCCAGTAGGAGGGCTGACACAGATACGCAGTATTTT. Translation gives CASRRADTDTQYF.

The rearrangement joins TRBV4-3 to TRBJ2-3; D may be TRBD2 (7 bases). Germline V gene lookup returns CDR1 LGHNA and CDR2 YSLEER. The CDR3 totals 17 residues. The V end was cut by 1 base, the J end by 4 bases, with 18 bases between. In DNA, the CDR3 is TGCGCCAGCAGCCAAGCTGAGGGGGGGGGTCGGGCAGATACGCAGTATTTT. Its protein is CASSQAEGGGRADTQYF.

The genes are TRBV10-3 and TRBJ2-5; 12 bases fit TRBD2. CDR3 length: 13 amino acids. J lost 1 base, V lost 11 bases, and 2 bases had no gene match. Germline CDR1 reads ENHRY; CDR2 reads SYGVKD. CDR3: CASSGRGQETQYF. In DNA form, the CDR3 reads TGTGCCTCTAGCGGGAGGGGCCAAGAGACCCAGTACTTC.

This chain uses TRBV28 with TRBJ2-1, with D maybe TRBD2 (6 bases). V lost 2 bases and J 12 bases, leaving 17 bases between the germline ends. Germline lookup yields CDR1 MDHEN and CDR2 SYDVKM. The CDR3 is 14 amino acids. In DNA, the CDR3 is TGTGCCAGCAGTTTAGATCCTAGCGCGGAGAGGCAGTTCTTC. Its translation is CASSLDPSAERQFF.

In the case of this clonotype: Given a much more abundant clone one base away, this may be a read error. V and J are TRBV29-1 and TRBJ2-5, with D unclear. Trimming shortened V by 7 bases and J by 12 bases, and 15 bases separated the two germline ends. The CDR3 sequence is 10 residues long. Germline CDR1 SQVTM, CDR2 ANQGSEA. This CDR3 is CSAREYEEYF. CDR3 DNA: TGCAGCGCCCGCGAGTACGAGGAGTACTTC.

V and J are TRBV7-2 and TRBJ2-7; 7 positions match TRBD1. The CDR3 is 14 amino acids. In germline, CDR1 is SGHTA, CDR2 FQGNSA. The junction had 6 bases not matched to a gene; V was cut back by 4 bases and J by 3 bases. The DNA of the CDR3 is TGTGCCAGCAGCTACCCCAGGACAGGCTACGAGCAGTACTTC. Protein product: CASSYPRTGYEQYF.

This rearrangement joins TRBV5-1 to TRBJ2-3; 7 bases align to TRBD2. The germline CDR1 and CDR2 sequences are SGHRS and YFSETQ. The V and J ends lost 4 bases and 0 bases, in that order; junction bases with no gene match: 11. The CDR3 contains 17 residues. The CDR3: CASSLAGGSTSTDTQYF. CDR3 coding DNA: TGCGCCAGCAGCCTGGCCGGGGGGTCGACAAGCACAGATACGCAGTATTTT.

The V gene is TRBV6-1, the J gene TRBJ2-2; D possibly corresponds to TRBD2 (6 bases). CDR3 length equals 20 residues. V lost 8 bases to trimming and J lost 0 bases, with 28 bases between them. The germline V gene has CDR1 MNHNS and CDR2 SASEGT. For the CDR3, the DNA is TGTGCCAGCGCCCACCAGCCGGGACTCCACTTAACAACGAACACCGGGGAGCTGTTTTTT. This sequence encodes CASAHQPGLHLTTNTGELFF.

This clonotype has just a few counts. The chain carries TRBV5-1 and TRBJ2-3; TRBD2 aligns across 7 bases. Trimming cost V 3 bases and J 0 bases; bases outside gene matches: 7. The V gene's germline CDR1 is SGHRS and CDR2 YFSETQ. This CDR3 has 16 residues. The DNA of the CDR3 is TGCGCCAGCAGCTCGGCCCTTAGCGGGAGCACAGATACGCAGTATTTT. Protein product: CASSSALSGSTDTQYF. Full variable domain (missing parts from reference TRBV5-1 and TRBJ2-3): KAGVTQTPRYLIKTRGQQVTLSCSPISGHRSVSWYQQTPGQGLQFLFEYFSETQRNKGNFPGRFSGRQFSNSRSEMNVSTLELGDSALYLCASSSALSGSTDTQYFGPGTRLTVL.

The gene calls are TRBV29-1 and TRBJ2-1; the match to TRBD2 covers 7 bases. Looked up from germline, CDR1 is SQVTM and CDR2 is ANQGSEA. The V segment lost 6 bases and the J segment 6 bases; nucleotides outside the gene matches: 11. The CDR3 is 14 residues long. As DNA, the CDR3 is TGCAGCGTCGAGCGGGGATCGGCTCTCAATGAGCAGTTCTTC. Its translation is CSVERGSALNEQFF.

V gene TRBV3-1 combines with J gene TRBJ2-1; D call uncertain. Germline V lookup: CDR1 LGHDT, CDR2 YNNKEL (reference sequence). V was pared by 1 base and J by 5 bases, with 9 bases between. The CDR3 sequence is 14 residues long. DNA for the CDR3: TGTGCCAGCAGCCAAGGTCGAAACAACAATGAGCAGTTCTTC. It translates to CASSQGRNNNEQFF.

This chain links TRBV15 with TRBJ2-3, with D tentatively TRBD2 (5 bases). Germline CDR1 reads LNHNV; CDR2 reads YYDKDF (reference sequence). This CDR3 comprises 14 residues. V lost 6 bases to trimming and J lost 6 bases, with 16 bases between them. This CDR3 reads CATSTIANRDTQYF. In DNA form, the CDR3 reads TGTGCCACCAGTACAATAGCGAATAGGGATACGCAGTATTTT. The whole variable domain, filled in from reference TRBV15 and TRBJ2-3, reads DAMVIQNPRYQVTQFGKPVTLSCSQTLNHNVMYWYQQKSSQAPKLLFHYYDKDFNNEADTPDNFQSRRPNTSFCFLDIRSPGLGDTAMYLCATSTIANRDTQYFGPGTRLTVL.

V gene TRBV5-1 combines with J gene TRBJ2-1; 7 bases line up with TRBD1. The CDR3 has 16 amino acids. The germline gives CDR1 SGHRS, CDR2 YFSETQ. V was pared by 3 bases and J by 2 bases, with 8 bases of the junction left unmatched. The CDR3 loop reads CASSWPRDRTYNEQFF. Written as DNA, the CDR3 is TGCGCCAGCAGCTGGCCCCGGGACAGAACCTACAATGAGCAGTTCTTC.

The table lists this clonotype with a count of one. This chain connects TRBV5-1 to TRBJ2-1; the D gene could be TRBD1 or TRBD2 (5 bases each). Germline assignment: CDR1 SGHRS and CDR2 YFSETQ. The germline V and J ends were trimmed by 1 base and 7 bases, with 12 bases remaining between them. This CDR3 contains 14 residues. The CDR3 here is CASSLYRGVNEQFF. DNA for the CDR3: TGCGCCAGCAGCTTGTATAGGGGAGTTAATGAGCAGTTCTTC.

This rearrangement joins TRBV20-1 to TRBJ2-3, with 10 bases that match TRBD2. Germline lookup yields CDR1 DFQATT and CDR2 SNEGSKA (reference sequence). The V gene end was trimmed by 3 bases and the J gene end by 8 bases; junction bases not matched to a gene: 11. The CDR3 covers 15 residues. The CDR3 DNA is TGCAGTGCTAGTCCCAGGACTAGCGGCCTCCGTACGCAGTATTTT. Its protein product is CSASPRTSGLRTQYF.

The table lists this clonotype with a count of one. The chain links TRBV29-1 to TRBJ2-7; 10 bases are a match to TRBD1. Germline V gives CDR1 SQVTM, CDR2 ANQGSEA. Germline trimming cut 6 bases from V and 7 bases from J; bases unmatched to any gene: 12. This CDR3 is built from 14 residues. CDR3 sequence: CSVRQGAARNEQYF. CDR3 DNA sequence: TGCAGCGTCAGACAGGGGGCGGCTAGGAATGAGCAGTACTTC.